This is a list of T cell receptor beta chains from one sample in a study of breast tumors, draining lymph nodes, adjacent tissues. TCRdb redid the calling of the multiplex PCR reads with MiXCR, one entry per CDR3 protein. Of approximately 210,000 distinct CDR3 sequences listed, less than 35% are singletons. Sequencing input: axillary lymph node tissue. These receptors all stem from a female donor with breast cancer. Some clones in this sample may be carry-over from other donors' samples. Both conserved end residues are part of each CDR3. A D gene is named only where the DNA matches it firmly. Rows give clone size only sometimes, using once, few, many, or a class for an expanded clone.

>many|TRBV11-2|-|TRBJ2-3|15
TGTGCCAGCAGCTTAGGGGGGCTCCGCACAGATACGCAGTATTTT
CASSLGGLRTDTQYF
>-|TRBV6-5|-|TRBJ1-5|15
TGTGCCAGCAGTCACTCTGGGCAGGCCAATCAGCCCCAGCATTTT
CASSHSGQANQPQHF
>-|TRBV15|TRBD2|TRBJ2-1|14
TGTGCCACCAGCTTGGGACTAGCGGCCAATGAGCAGTTCTTC
CATSLGLAANEQFF
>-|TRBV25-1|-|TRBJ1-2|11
TGTGCCAGCAGGATGGGGGGAGGCTACACCTTC
CASRMGGGYTF
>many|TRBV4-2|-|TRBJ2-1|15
TGTGCCAGCAGCCAAGGAGGTGCGAGGGACAATGAGCAGTTCTTC
CASSQGGARDNEQFF
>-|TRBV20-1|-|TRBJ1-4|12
TGCAGTGCTAGTGAGAGGGGCCACTCCTCGTTTTTT
CSASERGHSSFF
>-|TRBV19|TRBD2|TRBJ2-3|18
TGTGCCAGTAGTTTGGGTAGCGGGAGCAGTTGGAGGACAGATACGCAGTATTTT
CASSLGSGSSWRTDTQYF
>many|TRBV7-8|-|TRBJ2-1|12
TGTGCCAGCAGCTTGCAGCGGGATGAGCAGTTCTTC
CASSLQRDEQFF
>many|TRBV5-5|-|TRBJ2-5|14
TGTGCCAGCAGCTTGGACGTGGGACAAGAGACCCAGTACTTC
CASSLDVGQETQYF
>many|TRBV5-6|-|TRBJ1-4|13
TGTGCCAGCAGCGCCCCAGCGGAGGAAAAACTGTTTTTT
CASSAPAEEKLFF
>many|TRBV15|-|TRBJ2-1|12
TGTGCCACCAGCAGAGAGATCTATGAGCAGTTCTTC
CATSREIYEQFF
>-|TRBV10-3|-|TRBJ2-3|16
TGTGCCCTCAGCCGGGACCGCGACTCCAGCACAGATACGCAGTATTTT
CALSRDRDSSTDTQYF
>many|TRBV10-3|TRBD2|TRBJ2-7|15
TGTGCCATCAGTGAGTCAAGACAGCGGGGCTACGAGCAGTACTTC
CAISESRQRGYEQYF
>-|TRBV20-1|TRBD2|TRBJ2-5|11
TGCAGTCTAGCGGGCTATGAGACCCAGTACTTC
CSLAGYETQYF
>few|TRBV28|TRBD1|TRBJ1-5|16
TGTGCCAGCAGTTGGGGACAGGGTCATAGCAATCAGCCCCAGCATTTT
CASSWGQGHSNQPQHF
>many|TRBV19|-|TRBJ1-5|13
TGTGCCAGTAGTATGAGTGCAAATCAGCCCCAGCATTTT
CASSMSANQPQHF
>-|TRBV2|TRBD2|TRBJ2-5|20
TGTGCCAGCAGCTTAGAGGTCGGACTAGCTAGCTCGAGGTCCGGGGAGACCCAGTACTTC
CASSLEVGLASSRSGETQYF
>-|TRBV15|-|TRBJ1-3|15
TGTGCCACCAGGGGGGGGGGGGGGCTCGGAAACACCATATATTTT
CATRGGGGLGNTIYF
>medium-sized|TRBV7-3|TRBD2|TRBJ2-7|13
TGTGCCAGCAGCTTAAAGGACGGGGGGAAGCAGTACTTC
CASSLKDGGKQYF
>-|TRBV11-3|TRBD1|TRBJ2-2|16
TGTGCCAGCGTTCGAGGGGGCAGGGGGACAACCGGGGAGCTGTTTTTT
CASVRGGRGTTGELFF
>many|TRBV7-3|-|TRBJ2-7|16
TGTGCCAGCAGTCCTCACCTCCGGGACCCCGGATCCGAGCAGTACTTC
CASSPHLRDPGSEQYF
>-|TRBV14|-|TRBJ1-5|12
TGTGCCAGCAGCCAAGTTAGGGGTGCTCAGCATTTT
CASSQVRGAQHF
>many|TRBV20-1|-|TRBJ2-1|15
TGCAGTGCCACCTCAACAGCTAGCTCCTACAATGAGCAGTTCTTC
CSATSTASSYNEQFF
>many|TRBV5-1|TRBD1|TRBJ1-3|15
TGCGCCAGCAGCATTTCGGACAGGGCTGGGGACACCATATATTTT
CASSISDRAGDTIYF
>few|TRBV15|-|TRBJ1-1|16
TGTGCCACCAGCAGAGATCTGAACAGCTTGAACACTGAAGCTTTCTTT
CATSRDLNSLNTEAFF
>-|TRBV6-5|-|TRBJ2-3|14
TGTGCCAGCAGTGAGGGGGGAGGCACAGATACGCAGTATTTT
CASSEGGGTDTQYF
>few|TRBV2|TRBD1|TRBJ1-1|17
TGTGCCAGCAGCTTAGGAGGAGGGTGGGGACAGGGCACTGAAGCTTTCTTT
CASSLGGGWGQGTEAFF
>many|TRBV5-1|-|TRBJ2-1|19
TGCGCCAGCAGCTATAAGTCATCACTGGGGGGAGGAAACTACAATGAGCAGTTCTTC
CASSYKSSLGGGNYNEQFF
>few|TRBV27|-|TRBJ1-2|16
TGTGCCAGCAGTTCCAAACCGCCTCGACAGTACTATGGCTACACCTTC
CASSSKPPRQYYGYTF
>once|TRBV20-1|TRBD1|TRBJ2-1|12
TGCAGTGGTGGACAGGGGCGCAATGAGCAGTTCTTC
CSGGQGRNEQFF
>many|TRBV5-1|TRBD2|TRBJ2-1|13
TGCGCCAGCAGCGGACTAGCGGGAGATCACGAGTTCTTC
CASSGLAGDHEFF
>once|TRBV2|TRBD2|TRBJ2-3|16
TGTGCCAGCAGCCAACCGGGACTAGCGGGAGGGGATACGCAGTATTTT
CASSQPGLAGGDTQYF
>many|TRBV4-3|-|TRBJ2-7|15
TGCGCCAGCAGCCAAGGGCCACAGGGTCGTTACGAGCAGTACTTC
CASSQGPQGRYEQYF
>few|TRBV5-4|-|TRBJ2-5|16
TGTGCCAGCAGCTCGCGTGGTACCGGTCGTTTAGAGACCCAGTACTTC
CASSSRGTGRLETQYF
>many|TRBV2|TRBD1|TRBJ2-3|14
TGTGCCAGCAGCCGACAGGGTGAGACAGATACGCAGTATTTT
CASSRQGETDTQYF
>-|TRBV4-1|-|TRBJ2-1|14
TGCGCCAGCAGCCGAAAAGACACCTACAATGAGCAGTTCTTC
CASSRKDTYNEQFF
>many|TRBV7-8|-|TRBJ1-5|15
TGTGCCAGCAGCCTACAGCCACGGGGAAATCAGCCCCAGCATTTT
CASSLQPRGNQPQHF
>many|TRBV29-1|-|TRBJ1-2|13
TGCAGCGTCAGGCTTGACACTTTCGGTGGCTACACCTTC
CSVRLDTFGGYTF
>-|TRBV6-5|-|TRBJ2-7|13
TGTGCCAGCAGTCACTCCGGCAGGGACGAGCAGTACTTC
CASSHSGRDEQYF
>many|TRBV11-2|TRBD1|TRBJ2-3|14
TGTGCCAGCGGAAAGGGACAGGCACAATATACGCAGTATTTT
CASGKGQAQYTQYF
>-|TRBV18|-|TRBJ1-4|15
TGTGCCAGCTCCCCATTCCGGGGTGTAAATGAAAAACTGTTTTTT
CASSPFRGVNEKLFF
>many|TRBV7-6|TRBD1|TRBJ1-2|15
TGTGCCAGCAGCGCCAGGACAGGGGGAAATGATGGCTACACCTTC
CASSARTGGNDGYTF
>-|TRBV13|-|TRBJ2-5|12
TGTGCCAGCAGCTTGCTTGAGGAGACCCAGTACTTC
CASSLLEETQYF
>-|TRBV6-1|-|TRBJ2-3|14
TGTGCCAGCAGTATAAACGACGGGGCAGATACGCAGTATTTT
CASSINDGADTQYF
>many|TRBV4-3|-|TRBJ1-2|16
TGCGCCAGCAGCCAAGATGGGGGCCAGACTAACTATGGCTACACCTTC
CASSQDGGQTNYGYTF
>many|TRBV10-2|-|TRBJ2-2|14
TGCGCCAGCACCTTGACAGGGAACACCGGGGAGCTGTTTTTT
CASTLTGNTGELFF
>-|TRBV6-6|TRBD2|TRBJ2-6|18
TGTGCCAGCAGTCAGAGTGGGGGGGTTTACTCTGGGGCCAACGTCCTGACTTTC
CASSQSGGVYSGANVLTF
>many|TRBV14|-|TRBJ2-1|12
TGTGCCAGCAGCCAGAGGAACAATGAGCAGTTCTTC
CASSQRNNEQFF
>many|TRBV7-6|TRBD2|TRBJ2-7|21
TGTGCCAGCAGCTTAGACCCGAGGACTAGCGGGAGTTCCCGACATATCTACGAGCAGTACTTC
CASSLDPRTSGSSRHIYEQYF
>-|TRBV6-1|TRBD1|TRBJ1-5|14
TGTGCCAGCAGTGAAGGGACAGGGGTGTGGGCCCAGCATTTT
CASSEGTGVWAQHF
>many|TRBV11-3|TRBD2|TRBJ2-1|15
TGTGCCAGCAGCTTAACTAGCGGGACGGTCTATGAGCAGTTCTTC
CASSLTSGTVYEQFF
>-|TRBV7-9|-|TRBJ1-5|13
TGTGCCAGCAGTAGGGGCAAGAATCAGCCCCAGCATTTT
CASSRGKNQPQHF
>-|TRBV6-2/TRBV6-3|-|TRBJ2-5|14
TGTGCCAGCAGTTACTCGGCGGCGGGGGAGACCCAGTACTTC
CASSYSAAGETQYF
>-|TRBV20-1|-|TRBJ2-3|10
TGCAGTGCTCGATCCGGGACACAGTATTTT
CSARSGTQYF
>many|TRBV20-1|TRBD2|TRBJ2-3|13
TGCAGTGCCCCGACTAGCGGCACAGATACGCAGTATTTT
CSAPTSGTDTQYF
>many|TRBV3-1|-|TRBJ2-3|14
TGTGCCAGCAGCCGACTCCCCGGCGCAGATACGCAGTATTTT
CASSRLPGADTQYF
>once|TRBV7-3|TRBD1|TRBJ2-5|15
TGTGCCAGCAGCCGGACAGGGGGAGCGGTAGAGACCCAGTACTTC
CASSRTGGAVETQYF
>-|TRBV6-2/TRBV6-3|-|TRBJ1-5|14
TGTGCCAGCAGTTCTCAGGCGGCCAATCAGCCCCAGCATTTT
CASSSQAANQPQHF
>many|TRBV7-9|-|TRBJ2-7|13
TGTGCCAGCAAGGACAGTTTGGTATACGAGCAGTACTTC
CASKDSLVYEQYF
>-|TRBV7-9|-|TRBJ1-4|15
TGTGCCAGCAGCTTAGGGGAGCTGGCTAATGAAAAACTGTTTTTT
CASSLGELANEKLFF